The 25 T cell receptor beta chains presented below share a single source sample, sequenced in a study of regulatory T cells in long-lasting Graves disease. As for time point: newly diagnosed GD, antithyroid drugs for less than 3 months. Making the TCR library involved RNA that had been extracted from PBMCs. CDR3-region Arm-PCR and iRepertoire HTBI primers produced the TCR beta libraries. TCRdb fed the multiplex PCR reads into MiXCR, producing one record per CDR3 protein. The data show roughly 380,000 distinct CDR3 sequences, 15% to 18% seen once. The input for sequencing was peripheral blood mononuclear cells (PBMCs), taken at new diagnosis, from a patient treated with antithyroid drugs. All receptors derive from a female donor with Graves disease.

This clonotype was counted at least ten times. The J gene is TRBJ1-4, the V gene TRBV2, with D possibly being TRBD1 (5 bases). Germline-derived CDR1 and CDR2 are SNHLY and FYNNEI. Trimming shortened V by 10 bases and J by 5 bases, and 14 bases separated the two germline ends. The CDR3 sequence is 13 residues long. The CDR3 coding sequence is TGTGCCACCCCGGGACTGAAAAATGAAAAACTGTTTTTT. This translates into CATPGLKNEKLFF.

The chain has TRBV7-3 and TRBJ2-1, with 9 bases fitting TRBD2. The CDR3 loop spans 16 amino acids. Unmatched junction bases numbered 11, after V lost 5 bases and J lost 6 bases. CDR1 SGHTA and CDR2 FQGTGA come from the germline V gene. CDR3 sequence: CASSPTILAGSNEQFF. Here the CDR3 DNA reads TGTGCCAGCAGCCCCACTATCCTAGCGGGAAGCAATGAGCAGTTCTTC. The full variable domain, with the rest looked up from reference TRBV7-3 and TRBJ2-1, is GAGVSQTPSNKVTEKGKYVELRCDPISGHTALYWYRQSLGQGPEFLIYFQGTGAADDSGLPNDRFFAVRPEGSVSTLKIQRTERGDSAVYLCASSPTILAGSNEQFFGPGTRLTVL.

In its sample, this clonotype was seen many times. The V call is TRBV15, the J call TRBJ1-5; possibly TRBD1 for D (5 bases). Germline values: CDR1 LNHNV, CDR2 YYDKDF (reference sequence). The V gene lost 4 bases and the J gene lost 0 bases, with 16 bases spanning the gap. The CDR3 is 17 amino acids. CDR3 DNA: TGTGCCACCAGCACCAGACAGACCCTCTATAGCAATCAGCCCCAGCATTTT. It is translated as CATSTRQTLYSNQPQHF.

This clonotype has ten or more counts. The V call is TRBV27, the J call TRBJ1-2; D uncertain. V lost 2 bases and J 6 bases, leaving 10 bases between the germline ends. CDR1 and CDR2 from the germline V gene are MNHEY and SMNVEV (reference sequence). CDR3 length: 13 amino acids. CDR3 nucleotide sequence: TGTGCCAGCAGTTTAGGAACGTCAGATGGCTACACCTTC. It translates to CASSLGTSDGYTF.

This clonotype was counted only a few times. The V gene is TRBV15, the J gene TRBJ2-2; tentatively, D is TRBD1 (5 bases). The CDR3 loop spans 14 amino acids. Germline V lookup: CDR1 LNHNV, CDR2 YYDKDF (reference sequence). The ends were cut back, 8 bases at V and 2 bases at J, with 12 bases in the middle. Here the CDR3 DNA reads TGTGCCACCTCCCTAGGGGATAACACCGGGGAGCTGTTTTTT. It encodes CATSLGDNTGELFF.

This clonotype was detected ten times or more. This chain uses TRBV20-1 with TRBJ2-2, with 13 bases identical to TRBD2. V shed 6 bases and J 4 bases; nucleotides not matched to a gene: 11. There are 17 residues in the CDR3. Germline V CDR1 and CDR2: DFQATT, SNEGSKA (reference sequence). The CDR3: CSAGTSGTGSGTGELFF. CDR3 sequence (DNA): TGCAGTGCGGGGACTAGCGGGACGGGATCGGGCACCGGGGAGCTGTTTTTT.

As regards this clonotype: This is likely an artifact of a read error, given a far larger clone one base away. The chain couples TRBV3-1 to TRBJ2-4; unclear D gene. V was clipped by 4 bases and J by 13 bases, with 11 bases between them. The CDR3 loop spans 11 amino acids. CDR1 is LGHDT and CDR2 is YNNKEL in the germline V gene (reference sequence). The CDR3 here is CASSRAVEQYF. The CDR3 bases are TGTGCCAGCAGCCGCGCAGTTGAGCAGTACTTC.

This chain uses TRBV27 with TRBJ1-6; 11 nucleotides line up with TRBD1. CDR1 and CDR2 (germline): MNHEY, SMNVEV (reference sequence). The trim removed 5 bases at V and 5 bases at J, leaving 5 bases unmatched. The CDR3 consists of 16 residues. CDR3 loop: CASSPGQGANNSPLHF. The CDR3 bases are TGTGCCAGCAGTCCAGGACAGGGGGCGAATAATTCACCCCTCCACTTT.

The gene calls are TRBV10-3 and TRBJ1-1; 7 bases are a match to TRBD1. V shed 7 bases and J 2 bases; nucleotides not matched to a gene: 7. Looked up from germline, CDR1 is ENHRY and CDR2 is SYGVKD. This CDR3 is 14 amino acids long. CDR3 in DNA: TGTGCCATCACCCCGACAGGGATAAACACTGAAGCTTTCTTT. Protein product: CAITPTGINTEAFF.

Many counts were recorded for this clonotype. The genes are TRBV27 and TRBJ2-6; weak D call: TRBD2 (7 bases). V was shortened by 4 bases and J by 0 bases, with 19 bases between the two germline ends. Germline CDR1 reads MNHEY; CDR2 reads SMNVEV (reference sequence). The CDR3 has 19 residues. The CDR3 DNA reads as TGTGCCAGCAGTTCCCCCACAGGGAGGGGCCTCTCTGGGGCCAACGTCCTGACTTTC. This codes for CASSSPTGRGLSGANVLTF.

This clonotype was seen at least ten times. The chain joins TRBV3-1 to TRBJ1-2, with D uncertain. Germline lookup yields CDR1 LGHDT and CDR2 YNNKEL (reference sequence). The CDR3 consists of 15 residues. Trimming shortened V by 1 base and J by 6 bases, and 15 bases separated the two germline ends. This CDR3 is CASSQGLNGVHGYTF. CDR3 in DNA: TGTGCCAGCAGCCAAGGGCTTAACGGGGTTCATGGCTACACCTTC.

This clonotype was detected many times. The chain recombines TRBV6-1 with TRBJ1-1; no firm D call. The V end lost 6 bases, the J end lost 0 bases, and 8 bases lay between the germline ends. Per the germline V gene, CDR1 is MNHNS and CDR2 is SASEGT. The CDR3 length is 13 residues. The CDR3 DNA reads as TGTGCCAGCAGACTGAGCTTGAACACTGAAGCTTTCTTT. It yields the protein CASRLSLNTEAFF.

Many counts were recorded for this clonotype. The chain combines TRBV11-2 with TRBJ2-3, with D possibly matching TRBD2 (7 bases). This CDR3 region has 14 residues. V lost 2 bases and J 7 bases, leaving 13 bases between the germline ends. Looked up from germline, CDR1 is SGHAT and CDR2 is FQNNGV. CDR3 coding DNA: TGTGCCAGCAGCTTATTGGGGGGGCCTCATACGCAGTATTTT. Amino acid sequence: CASSLLGGPHTQYF.

The chain is built from TRBV5-1 and TRBJ2-3; 7 nucleotides align to TRBD1. CDR1 and CDR2 (germline): SGHRS, YFSETQ. The V and J ends lost 4 bases and 2 bases, in that order; junction bases with no gene match: 4. The CDR3 loop spans 14 amino acids. The CDR3 protein is CASSKGTATDTQYF. DNA of the CDR3: TGCGCCAGCAGCAAGGGGACAGCCACAGATACGCAGTATTTT.

CDR3: CASTDRPNTGELFF. As DNA, the CDR3 is TGTGCCAGCACGGACAGGCCGAACACCGGGGAGCTGTTTTTT. The chain couples TRBV28 to TRBJ2-2; 7 bases are shared with TRBD1. V trimming: 7 bases; J trimming: 0 bases; junction bases outside the gene matches: 2. This CDR3 is 14 amino acids long. Germline V gene sequence: CDR1 MDHEN, CDR2 SYDVKM.

There are many counts of this clonotype. The V call is TRBV9, the J call TRBJ2-7; 14 bases line up with TRBD2. Germline assignment: CDR1 SGDLS and CDR2 YYNGEE. The CDR3 runs 17 residues. Trimming removed 3 bases from V and 2 bases from J; junction bases left unmatched: 7. The CDR3 region is CASSAGTSGRNTYEQYF. For the CDR3, the DNA is TGTGCCAGCAGCGCGGGGACTAGCGGGAGAAACACCTACGAGCAGTACTTC. The full variable domain, in which reference TRBV9 and TRBJ2-7 provide the parts outside the CDR3, is DSGVTQTPKHLITATGQRVTLRCSPRSGDLSVYWYQQSLDQGLQFLIQYYNGEERAKGNILERFSAQQFPDLHSELNLSSLELGDSALYFCASSAGTSGRNTYEQYFGPGTRLTVT.

This clonotype came up a few times. This chain connects TRBV4-1 to TRBJ1-6; D is undetermined. The CDR3 has 14 residues. V shed 3 bases and J shed 8 bases, with 11 bases lying between them. Germline CDR1 is MGHRA and CDR2 is YSYEKL. CDR3 nucleotide sequence: TGCGCCAGCAGCCACGGACGCGATGATTCACCCCTCCACTTT. Translation: CASSHGRDDSPLHF.

This clonotype has a count of ten or more. The V call is TRBV19, the J call TRBJ1-1; TRBD1 agrees at 7 bases. The CDR3 has 14 amino acids. Germline values: CDR1 LNHDA, CDR2 SQIVND (reference sequence). V lost 1 base, J lost 4 bases, and 3 bases stayed unmatched. CDR3 DNA: TGTGCCAGTAGTATAGCGAGACAGGGCACTGAAGCTTTCTTT. Translating gives CASSIARQGTEAFF.

There are many counts of this clonotype. V gene TRBV2 combines with J gene TRBJ2-2; D is ambiguous. Germline-derived CDR1 and CDR2 are SNHLY and FYNNEI. V shed 11 bases and J shed 0 bases, with 10 bases lying between them. This CDR3 has 13 residues. This CDR3 reads CAGKQTNTGELFF. In DNA, the CDR3 is TGTGCCGGGAAGCAGACGAACACCGGGGAGCTGTTTTTT.

Ten or more counts support this clonotype. J is TRBJ1-1 and V is TRBV11-2; no clear D. Per the germline V gene, CDR1 is SGHAT and CDR2 is FQNNGV. Between the trimmed V and J ends, which lost 0 bases and 11 bases, there was a span of 13 bases. The CDR3 length is 13 residues. The CDR3 protein is CASSLDLSLWAFF. CDR3 DNA sequence: TGTGCCAGCAGCTTAGATTTGTCATTATGGGCTTTCTTT.

The rearrangement links TRBV28 to TRBJ2-7; no clear D. The ends were cut back, 5 bases at V and 4 bases at J, with 12 bases in the middle. CDR3 length: 13 amino acids. CDR1 MDHEN and CDR2 SYDVKM come from the germline V gene. The CDR3 sequence is CASSRRTEYEQYF. The CDR3 nucleotides are TGTGCCAGCAGTCGCCGGACGGAATACGAGCAGTACTTC.

The sample holds many counts of this clonotype. The CDR3, as DNA: TGCAGTGCTAGAGGTGGCTCCGGGTACGAGCAGTACTTC. Translating gives CSARGGSGYEQYF. The gene calls are TRBV20-1 and TRBJ2-7; D uncertain. The CDR3 loop spans 13 amino acids. Per germline, CDR1 DFQATT and CDR2 SNEGSKA (reference sequence). Trimming removed 1 base at V and 4 bases at J, with 11 bases between.

The sample holds one count of this clonotype. This chain uses TRBV18 with TRBJ2-4; D call uncertain. Germline values: CDR1 KGHSH, CDR2 LQKENI. This CDR3 comprises 16 residues. V lost 6 bases and J 0 bases, leaving 15 bases between the germline ends. In nucleotides, the CDR3 is TGTGCCAGCTCGCATGCCGGGCCCCTAGCCAAAAACATTCAGTACTTC. It codes for CASSHAGPLAKNIQYF.

This clonotype was seen repeatedly, ten times or more. The chain recombines TRBV29-1 with TRBJ2-5; 7 nucleotides align to TRBD2. CDR1 and CDR2 from the germline V gene are SQVTM and ANQGSEA. The CDR3 covers 15 residues. V lost 7 bases and J lost 2; bases outside the gene matches: 13. CDR3 protein: CSARDYGLLQETQYF. CDR3 nucleotide sequence: TGCAGCGCCAGGGACTATGGCCTGCTTCAAGAGACCCAGTACTTC.

The chain employs TRBV20-1 and TRBJ1-6; 7 bases line up with TRBD1. The germline CDR1 and CDR2 sequences are DFQATT and SNEGSKA (reference sequence). V dropped 6 bases and J dropped 0; count of bases not matched to a gene: 8. The CDR3 is made up of 16 amino acids. CDR3 sequence (DNA): TGCAGTGCCAGAACGACAGGGAGCTCCTATAATTCACCCCTCCACTTT. Translation: CSARTTGSSYNSPLHF.